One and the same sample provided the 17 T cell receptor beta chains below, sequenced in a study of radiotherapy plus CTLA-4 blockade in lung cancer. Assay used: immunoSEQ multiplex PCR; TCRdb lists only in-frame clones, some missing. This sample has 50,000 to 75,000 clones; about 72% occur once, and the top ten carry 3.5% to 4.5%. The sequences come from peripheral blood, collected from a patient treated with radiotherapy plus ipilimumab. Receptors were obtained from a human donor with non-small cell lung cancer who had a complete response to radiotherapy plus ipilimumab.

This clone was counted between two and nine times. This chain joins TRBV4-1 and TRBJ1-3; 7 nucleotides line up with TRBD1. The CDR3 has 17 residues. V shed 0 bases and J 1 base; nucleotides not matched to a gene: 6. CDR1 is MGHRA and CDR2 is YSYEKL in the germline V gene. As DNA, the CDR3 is TGCGCCAGCAGCCAAGACGCAGGGGGGCTGTCTGGAAACACCATATATTTT. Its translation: CASSQDAGGLSGNTIYF.

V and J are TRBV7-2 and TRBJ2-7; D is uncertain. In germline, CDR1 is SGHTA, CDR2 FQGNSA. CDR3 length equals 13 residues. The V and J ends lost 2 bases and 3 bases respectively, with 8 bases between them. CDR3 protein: CASSLRVGYEQYV. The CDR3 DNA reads TGTGCCAGCAGCTTACGGGTTGGCTACGAGCAGTACGTC.

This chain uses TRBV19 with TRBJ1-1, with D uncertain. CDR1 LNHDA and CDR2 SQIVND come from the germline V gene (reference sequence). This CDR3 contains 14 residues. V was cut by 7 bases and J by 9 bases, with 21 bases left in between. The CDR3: CASTTLGYPAQAFF. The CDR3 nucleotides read TGTGCCAGTACCACTTTGGGGTATCCTGCCCAAGCTTTCTTT.

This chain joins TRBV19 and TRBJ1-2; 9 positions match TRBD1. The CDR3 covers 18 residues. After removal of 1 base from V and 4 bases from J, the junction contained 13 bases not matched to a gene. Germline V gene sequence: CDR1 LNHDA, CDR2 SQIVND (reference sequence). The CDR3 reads CASSIGGQGDWRAYGYTF. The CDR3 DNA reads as TGTGCCAGTAGTATAGGGGGACAGGGCGATTGGAGGGCCTATGGCTACACCTTC.

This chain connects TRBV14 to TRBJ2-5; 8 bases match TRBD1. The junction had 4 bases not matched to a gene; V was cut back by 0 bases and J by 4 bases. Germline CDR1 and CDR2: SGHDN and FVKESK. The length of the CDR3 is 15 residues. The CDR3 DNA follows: TGTGCCAGCAGCCAAGACAGGGGGCGTAGAGAGACCCAGTACTTC. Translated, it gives CASSQDRGRRETQYF.

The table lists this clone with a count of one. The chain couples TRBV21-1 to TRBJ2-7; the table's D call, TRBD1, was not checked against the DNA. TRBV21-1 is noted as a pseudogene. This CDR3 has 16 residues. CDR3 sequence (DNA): TGTGCCAGCAGCAGCCTGCCCGACAGGGATCCCTACGAGCAGTACTTC. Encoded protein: CASSSLPDRDPYEQYF.

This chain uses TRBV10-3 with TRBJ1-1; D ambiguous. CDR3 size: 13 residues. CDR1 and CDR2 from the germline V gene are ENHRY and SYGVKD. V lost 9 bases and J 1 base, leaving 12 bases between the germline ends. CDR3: CAMSAEKNTEAFF. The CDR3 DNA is TGTGCCATGTCAGCAGAAAAGAACACTGAAGCTTTCTTT.

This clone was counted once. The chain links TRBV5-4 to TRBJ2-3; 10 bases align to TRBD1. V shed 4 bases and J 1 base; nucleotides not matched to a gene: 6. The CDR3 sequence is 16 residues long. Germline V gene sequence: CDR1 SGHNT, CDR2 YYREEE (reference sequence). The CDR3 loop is CASSARDRGGTDTQYF. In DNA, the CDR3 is TGTGCCAGCAGCGCTCGGGACAGGGGTGGCACAGATACGCAGTATTTT.

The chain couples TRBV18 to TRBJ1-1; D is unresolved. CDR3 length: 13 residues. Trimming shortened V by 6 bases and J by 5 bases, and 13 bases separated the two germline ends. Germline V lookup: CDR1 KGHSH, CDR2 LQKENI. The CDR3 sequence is CASSFTSGTEAFF. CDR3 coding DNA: TGTGCCAGCTCTTTCACCAGCGGGACTGAAGCTTTCTTT.

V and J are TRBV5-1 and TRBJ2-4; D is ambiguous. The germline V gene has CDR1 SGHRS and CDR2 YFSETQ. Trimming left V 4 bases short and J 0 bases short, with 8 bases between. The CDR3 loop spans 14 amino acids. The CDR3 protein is CASSPPGAKNIQYF. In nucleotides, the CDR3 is TGCGCCAGCAGCCCCCCGGGAGCCAAAAACATTCAGTACTTC.

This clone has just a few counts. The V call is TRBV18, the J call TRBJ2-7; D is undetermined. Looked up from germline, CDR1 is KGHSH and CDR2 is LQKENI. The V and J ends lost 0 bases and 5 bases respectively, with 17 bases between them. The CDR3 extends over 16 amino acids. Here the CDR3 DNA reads TGTGCCAGCTCACCACCTGAACGAATTCACCATAACGAGCAGTACTTC. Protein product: CASSPPERIHHNEQYF.

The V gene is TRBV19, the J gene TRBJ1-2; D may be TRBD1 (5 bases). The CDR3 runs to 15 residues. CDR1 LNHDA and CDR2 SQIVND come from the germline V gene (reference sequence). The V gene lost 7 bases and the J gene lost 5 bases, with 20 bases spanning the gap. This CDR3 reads CASIVRQGSSYGYTF. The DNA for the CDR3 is TGTGCCAGTATCGTACGGCAGGGCTCTTCTTATGGCTACACCTTC.

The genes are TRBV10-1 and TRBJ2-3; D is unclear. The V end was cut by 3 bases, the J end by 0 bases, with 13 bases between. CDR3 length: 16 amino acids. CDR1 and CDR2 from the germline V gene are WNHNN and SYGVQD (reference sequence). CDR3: CASSDPRVGSTDTQYF. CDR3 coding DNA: TGCGCCAGCAGTGACCCCCGGGTCGGTAGCACAGATACGCAGTATTTT.

CDR3: CATSRGSSREKLFF. The CDR3, as DNA: TGTGCCACCAGCAGAGGGTCATCGCGGGAAAAACTGTTTTTT. V gene TRBV15 combines with J gene TRBJ1-4, with D unresolved. The V gene's germline CDR1 is LNHNV and CDR2 YYDKDF (reference sequence). This CDR3 comprises 14 residues. Trimming stripped 1 base from V and 8 bases from J, with 11 bases between.

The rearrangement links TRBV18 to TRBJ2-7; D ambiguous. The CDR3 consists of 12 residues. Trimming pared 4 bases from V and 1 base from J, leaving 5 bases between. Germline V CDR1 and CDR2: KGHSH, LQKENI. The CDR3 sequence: CASSHGSYEQYV. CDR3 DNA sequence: TGTGCCAGCTCACATGGGTCCTACGAGCAGTACGTC.

The CDR3 DNA sequence: TGCAGCTCCCGACAGGGAAACACTGAAGCTTTCTTT. The encoded protein is CSSRQGNTEAFF. The rearrangement uses TRBV29-1 and TRBJ1-1; 7 bases are shared with TRBD1. The CDR3 length is 12 residues. The germline V gene has CDR1 SQVTM and CDR2 ANQGSEA. J gave up 2 bases and V 8 bases, and 5 bases lay outside the gene matches.

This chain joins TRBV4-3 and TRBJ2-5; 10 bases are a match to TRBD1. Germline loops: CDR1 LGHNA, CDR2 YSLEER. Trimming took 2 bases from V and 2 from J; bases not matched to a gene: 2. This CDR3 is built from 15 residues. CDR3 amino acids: CASSQRTGGQETQYF. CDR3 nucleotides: TGCGCCAGCAGCCAACGGACAGGGGGACAAGAGACCCAGTACTTC.